This T cell receptor (beta chain) was sequenced for a study of shared clonotypes between healthy human individuals. CD45RO-negative, CCR7-selected cells formed the naive CD8 fraction, which excluded terminally differentiated effector memory CD45RA+ cells. This CDR3 is 15 amino acids long. V lost 5 bases and J lost 0, with 12 bases in between. Per germline, CDR1 MNHEY and CDR2 SVGAGI. Produced via immunoSEQ multiplex PCR; TCRdb's table is partial and in-frame only. The sample lists about 590,000 clones, around 95% seen once, with 0.11% in the top ten. This TCR was sampled from a woman aged 25 to 39 in good health. The chain combines TRBV6-5 with TRBJ2-3; D gene uncertain. The sample comprised naive CD8+ T cells sorted from blood. CDR3 DNA sequence: TGTGCCAGCAGTGCCCTCGGGTACAGCACAGATACGCAGTATTTT. Amino acids: CASSALGYSTDTQYF.